These T cell receptor beta chains were read from a single sample in a study of blood T cell repertoires in COVID-19. Assay used: immunoSEQ multiplex PCR; TCRdb lists only in-frame clones, some missing. The repertoire has 300,000 to 350,000 clones, around 91% of them found once; the top ten carry roughly 3%. The sample was peripheral blood. Receptor source: a woman aged 18-30 years who had recovered from COVID-19. CDR3s include the opening cysteine and the closing phenylalanine or tryptophan. Fields, in order: V gene, clone size, J gene, D gene, CDR3 DNA, CDR3 protein. D genes are given only for firm matches. Rows give clone size only sometimes, using once, few, many, or a class for an expanded clone.

>TRBV18|NA|TRBJ1-5|TRBD1
TGTGCCAGCTCACCATCGGTCGGACAGGACGGTCAGCCCCAGCATTTT
CASSPSVGQDGQPQHF
>TRBV11-3|NA|TRBJ1-4|NA
TGTGCCAGCGGGCGGGAGGAAAAACTGTTTTTT
CASGREEKLFF
>TRBV11-2|NA|TRBJ2-1|NA
TGTGCCAGCAGCTTAGGTCGACTTAATGAGCAGTTCTTC
CASSLGRLNEQFF
>TRBV7-2|NA|TRBJ2-5|NA
TGTGCCAGCGGGCCCGCCCCAGAGACCCAGTACTTC
CASGPAPETQYF
>TRBV11-3|NA|TRBJ2-3|TRBD2
TGTGCCAGCACCCGGAGCGGGAGGACAGATACGCAGTATTTT
CASTRSGRTDTQYF
>TRBV7-2|NA|TRBJ2-5|TRBD2
TGTGCCAGCAGCGGGCCCAGCGGGAGTAGGGAGACCCAGTACTTC
CASSGPSGSRETQYF
>TRBV2|NA|TRBJ2-3|NA
TGTGCCAGCAGTGAAGACAGAGCTAGCACAGATACGCAGTATTTT
CASSEDRASTDTQYF
>TRBV7-9|NA|TRBJ1-4|NA
TGTGCCAGCAGCCCGGGGGGCGCAACTAATGAAAAACTGTTTTTT
CASSPGGATNEKLFF
>TRBV5-1|NA|TRBJ2-1|NA
TGCGCCAGCACCTTCATGGAGGGAACGGATGAGCAGTTCTTC
CASTFMEGTDEQFF
>TRBV11-2|NA|TRBJ1-1|NA
TGTGCCATAGGCGGGGACCTAAACACTGAAGCTTTCTTT
CAIGGDLNTEAFF
>TRBV19|once|TRBJ2-5|TRBD2
TGTGCCAGTAGTATGGGCACTAGCGGGAGCAGCCAAGAGACCCAGTACTTC
CASSMGTSGSSQETQYF
>TRBV11-3|NA|TRBJ1-6|NA
TGTGCCAGCGGGAGAACACAGTCCGCCCTTGAGTCTAATTCACCCCTCCACTTT
CASGRTQSALESNSPLHF
>TRBV9|NA|TRBJ1-3|TRBD1
TGTGCCACCAGCCCGGGACAGGGTCCTGGAAACACCATATATTTT
CATSPGQGPGNTIYF
>TRBV30|NA|TRBJ1-2|NA
TGTGCCTGGAGTCTCAGGGTGGGGGGCTATGGCTACACCTTC
CAWSLRVGGYGYTF
>TRBV4-1|NA|TRBJ2-2|NA
TGCGCCAGCAGCCACCAAGGGGGTACCGGGGAGCTGTTTTTT
CASSHQGGTGELFF
>TRBV12-5|NA|TRBJ2-5|TRBD1
TGTGCTAGTGCTCGGACAGGTCTCCAAGAGACCCAGTACTTC
CASARTGLQETQYF
>TRBV3-1/TRBV3-2|NA|TRBJ2-5|TRBD2
TGTGCCAGCAGCCAAGGTGGGATAGCGGGAGAGGGAGCCCAGTACTTC
CASSQGGIAGEGAQYF
>TRBV27|NA|TRBJ2-1|NA
TGTGCCACCTACCCAGCGGGCGCCATCTACAATGAGCAGTTCTTC
CATYPAGAIYNEQFF
>TRBV29-1|NA|TRBJ1-1|NA
TGCAGCGTAGGAGGGGGGGCTGAAGCTTTCTTT
CSVGGGAEAFF
>TRBV11-3|NA|TRBJ2-2|NA
TGTGCCAGCAGCTTAGATCGAACTCCGACCGGGGAGCTGTTTTTT
CASSLDRTPTGELFF
>TRBV10-1|NA|TRBJ2-3|NA
TGCGCCAGCAGTGCGACTCTCGGCGGCACAGATACGCAGTATTTT
CASSATLGGTDTQYF
>TRBV4-3|NA|TRBJ1-1|NA
TGCGCCAGCAGCCAAGGCTCCCCCGGGGGCACTGAAGCTTTCTTT
CASSQGSPGGTEAFF
>TRBV6-4|NA|TRBJ1-1|NA
TGTGCCAGCAGGCTGGGGGAGGGCACTGAAGCTTTCTTT
CASRLGEGTEAFF
>TRBV4-1|NA|TRBJ1-1|TRBD1
TGCGCCAGCAGCCAACCCCGACAGGGGAACACTGAAGCTTTCTTT
CASSQPRQGNTEAFF
>TRBV4-3|once|TRBJ2-1|TRBD2
TGCGCCAGCAGCCAAGAGTGGCTAGCGGATACGAGCTCCTACAATGAGCAGTTCTTC
CASSQEWLADTSSYNEQFF
>TRBV30|NA|TRBJ1-5|NA
TGTGCCTGGAGTGTACTCGGGGTCTCGAGCAATCAGCCCCAGCATTTT
CAWSVLGVSSNQPQHF
>TRBV7-2|NA|TRBJ2-3|TRBD2
TGTGCCAGCAGCTTAGATTTTGCGGGGGGAGCGACAGATACGCAGTATTTT
CASSLDFAGGATDTQYF
>TRBV11-2|NA|TRBJ2-5|NA
TGTGCCAGCAGCTTAGGCGGGGCGGGGAAGACCCAGTACTTC
CASSLGGAGKTQYF
>TRBV6-1|NA|TRBJ2-5|NA
TGTGCCAGCAGTGAGAGTATGATAGGGGGAGAGACCCAGTACTTC
CASSESMIGGETQYF
>TRBV7-9|NA|TRBJ2-3|TRBD2
TGTGCCAGCAGCTTAGTCGCTAGCGGGAGGACGGGTAGCACAGATACGCAGTATTTT
CASSLVASGRTGSTDTQYF
>TRBV9|NA|TRBJ1-1|NA
TGTGCCAGCAGCGTAGACGGGGGGTACACTGAAGCTTTCTTT
CASSVDGGYTEAFF
>TRBV20-1|NA|TRBJ1-1|NA
TGCAGTGCTAGTGAGGTTAGCACTGAAGCTTTCTTT
CSASEVSTEAFF
>TRBV11-2|once|TRBJ2-2|TRBD2
TGTGCCAGCAGCCCTATTTGGACTAGTACCGGGGAGCTGTTTTTT
CASSPIWTSTGELFF
>TRBV19|once|TRBJ2-3|TRBD1
TGTGCCAGTAGTACCGACAGGGTACTTAGCACAGATACGCAGTATTTT
CASSTDRVLSTDTQYF
>TRBV5-1|NA|TRBJ2-3|TRBD2
TGCGCCAGCAGCCGCGGTGTACTAGCGGGCACAGATACGCAGTATTTT
CASSRGVLAGTDTQYF
>TRBV7-9|NA|TRBJ1-1|NA
TGTGCCAGCAGCCACCGAGGGGGAGACCCGAACACTGAAGCTTTCTTT
CASSHRGGDPNTEAFF
>TRBV7-9|NA|TRBJ1-1|TRBD1
TGTGCCAGCAGCTTACCCCAGGGACAGGGGATCGCTGAAGCTTTCTTT
CASSLPQGQGIAEAFF